One and the same sample provided the 29 T cell receptor beta chains below, sequenced in a study of blood T cell repertoires in COVID-19. TCRdb's table, derived via immunoSEQ multiplex PCR, lists solely in-frame clones and lacks some. The repertoire has about 300,000 clones, about 85% of them found once; the top ten carry less than 6%. The sample was PBMCs or T cells enriched from blood (not recorded which). These receptors were taken from a woman aged 25 to 39 who had recovered from COVID-19.

The V gene is TRBV4-1, the J gene TRBJ1-3; no clear D. CDR3 length equals 16 residues. Germline CDR1 MGHRA, CDR2 YSYEKL. Between the trimmed V and J ends, which lost 4 bases and 0 bases, there was a span of 13 bases. CDR3 bases: TGCGCCAGCAGCCCACCAGGAGGGCACTCTGGAAACACCATATATTTT. Translating gives CASSPPGGHSGNTIYF.

The CDR3 loop reads CASRLNRDSYSPLHF. The CDR3 DNA reads TGTGCCAGTAGACTTAACCGGGACAGCTATTCACCCCTCCACTTT. This chain connects TRBV19 to TRBJ1-6, with 7 bases lining up with TRBD1. CDR1 LNHDA and CDR2 SQIVND come from the germline V gene (reference sequence). The V and J ends lost 6 bases and 8 bases, in that order; junction bases with no gene match: 10. This CDR3 contains 15 residues.

V and J are TRBV18 and TRBJ1-3, with D perhaps matching TRBD1 (5 bases). The CDR3 is 18 residues long. V was clipped by 0 bases and J by 0 bases, with 15 bases between them. In germline, CDR1 is KGHSH, CDR2 LQKENI. The CDR3, as DNA: TGTGCCAGCTCACCACCCCGAGTTGGGGGGGACTCTGGAAACACCATATATTTT. Translated, it gives CASSPPRVGGDSGNTIYF.

V usage is TRBV6-2 or TRBV6-3 and J usage is TRBJ1-5; D uncertain. Germline CDR1 reads MNHEY; CDR2 reads SVGEGT. V shed 6 bases and J shed 11 bases, with 14 bases lying between them. The CDR3 consists of 12 residues. As DNA, the CDR3 is TGTGCCAGCAGCCCCCCCGCCCTAGCCCAGCATTTT. It codes for CASSPPALAQHF.

This chain joins TRBV9 and TRBJ1-1; D is unresolved. The germline V gene has CDR1 SGDLS and CDR2 YYNGEE. This CDR3 has 14 amino acids. V dropped 6 bases and J dropped 0 bases, with 12 bases sitting between them. This chain's CDR3 is CASTATGMNTEAFF. As DNA, the CDR3 is TGTGCCAGCACCGCGACGGGGATGAACACTGAAGCTTTCTTT. Full variable domain (remainder filled in from reference TRBV9 and TRBJ1-1): DSGVTQTPKHLITATGQRVTLRCSPRSGDLSVYWYQQSLDQGLQFLIQYYNGEERAKGNILERFSAQQFPDLHSELNLSSLELGDSALYFCASTATGMNTEAFFGQGTRLTVV.

This sequence joins TRBV18 and TRBJ1-2, with D possibly TRBD1 on 6 matching bases. The germline V and J ends were trimmed by 3 bases and 7 bases, with 12 bases remaining between them. CDR1 is KGHSH, CDR2 LQKENI, per germline. The CDR3 spans 13 residues. The CDR3 loop is CASSPGQTRGYTF. The CDR3 region has the DNA TGTGCCAGCTCACCTGGACAGACCCGTGGCTACACCTTC.

V is TRBV19 and J is TRBJ2-7; 7 positions match TRBD1. Germline values: CDR1 LNHDA, CDR2 SQIVND (reference sequence). The CDR3 has 14 residues. V gave up 10 bases and J gave up 2 bases; unmatched junction bases: 11. Here the CDR3 reads CAIVRRDSTYEQYF. CDR3 bases: TGTGCCATAGTACGTCGGGACAGCACCTACGAGCAGTACTTC.

This chain connects TRBV24-1 to TRBJ2-2; no clear D. V lost 8 bases, J lost 8 bases, and 5 bases lay in between. Looked up from germline, CDR1 is KGHDR and CDR2 is SFDVKD. This CDR3 is 10 amino acids long. Here the CDR3 DNA reads TGTGCCACCAAAGCAGGGGAGCTGTTTTTT. Translated: CATKAGELFF.

The chain employs TRBV7-3 and TRBJ1-3, with 9 bases lining up with TRBD1. With 5 bases clipped from V and 2 bases from J, the junction kept 4 bases outside the gene matches. This CDR3 comprises 15 residues. Germline V gene lookup returns CDR1 SGHTA and CDR2 FQGTGA. CDR3 sequence: CASSAQGAAGNTIYF. The CDR3 bases are TGTGCCAGCAGCGCACAGGGGGCCGCTGGAAACACCATATATTTT.

The chain is built from TRBV19 and TRBJ2-2; 9 bases are a match to TRBD1. The germline V gene has CDR1 LNHDA and CDR2 SQIVND (reference sequence). The CDR3 covers 18 residues. Trimming took 5 bases from V and 0 from J; bases not matched to a gene: 10. Here the CDR3 DNA reads TGTGCCAGTAGTTCCCCAGACAGGGGGAACGCGAACACCGGGGAGCTGTTTTTT. This encodes CASSSPDRGNANTGELFF.

The CDR3 sequence: CASSQDYRGLAQETQYF. The CDR3 nucleotides are TGTGCCAGCAGCCAAGATTATAGGGGACTAGCCCAAGAGACCCAGTACTTC. The rearrangement uses TRBV4-2 and TRBJ2-5; 9 bases are a match to TRBD2. The CDR3 spans 17 residues. The V gene's germline CDR1 is LGHNA and CDR2 YNFKEQ. V shed 0 bases, J shed 1 base, and the junction held 6 bases outside the gene matches.

The genes are TRBV5-1 and TRBJ1-1; D perhaps matches TRBD1 (5 bases). V lost 4 bases and J lost 1, with 11 bases in between. This CDR3 comprises 14 residues. Per germline, CDR1 SGHRS and CDR2 YFSETQ. The chain's CDR3 is CASSVDSSNTEAFF. The CDR3 DNA sequence: TGCGCCAGCAGCGTCGACAGTTCGAACACTGAAGCTTTCTTT. Variable domain in full (rest from reference TRBV5-1 and TRBJ1-1): KAGVTQTPRYLIKTRGQQVTLSCSPISGHRSVSWYQQTPGQGLQFLFEYFSETQRNKGNFPGRFSGRQFSNSRSEMNVSTLELGDSALYLCASSVDSSNTEAFFGQGTRLTVV.

This clone was seen once. This chain uses TRBV7-2 with TRBJ1-5; 9 nucleotides align to TRBD1. V lost 3 bases and J lost 2; bases outside the gene matches: 2. Germline CDR1 and CDR2: SGHTA and FQGNSA. The CDR3 runs 15 residues. The CDR3 region has the DNA TGTGCCAGCAGCTTTGGGACAGGGCGCAATCAGCCCCAGCATTTT. Its translation: CASSFGTGRNQPQHF.

The chain carries TRBV5-8 and TRBJ1-6, with TRBD1 matching over 9 bases. CDR1 and CDR2 from the germline V gene are SGHTS and YDEGEE. The CDR3 runs 15 residues. Trimming at V came to 2 bases and at J to 8 bases, leaving 5 bases not matched to a gene. The CDR3 bases are TGTGCCAGCAGCTTATCCGGGACAGGGTATTCACCCCTCCACTTT. It specifies CASSLSGTGYSPLHF. The full variable domain, rest sourced from reference TRBV5-8 and TRBJ1-6, is EAGVTQSPTHLIKTRGQQATLRCSPISGHTSVYWYQQALGLGLQFLLWYDEGEERNRGNFPPRFSGRQFPNYSSELNVNALELEDSALYLCASSLSGTGYSPLHFGNGTRLTVT.

CDR3 DNA sequence: TGTGCCAGTAGTATATTAGAGTATAATTCACCCCTCCACTTT. Translating it yields CASSILEYNSPLHF. This chain joins TRBV19 and TRBJ1-6; D is uncertain. This CDR3 region has 14 residues. Between the trimmed V and J ends, which lost 2 bases and 4 bases, there was a span of 6 bases. Germline V gene sequence: CDR1 LNHDA, CDR2 SQIVND (reference sequence).

V and J are TRBV3-1 (or the pseudogene TRBV3-2) and TRBJ2-3; D is undetermined. Germline V gene data show CDR1 as LGHDT and CDR2 as YNNKEL (reference sequence). The CDR3 loop spans 14 amino acids. Trimming removed 0 bases at V and 0 bases at J, with 4 bases between. In nucleotides, the CDR3 is TGTGCCAGCAGCCAAGAGGCCAGCACAGATACGCAGTATTTT. Amino acid sequence: CASSQEASTDTQYF.

The chain links TRBV20-1 to TRBJ2-7; no reliable D call. Trimming shortened V by 2 bases and J by 3 bases, and 2 bases separated the two germline ends. The CDR3 loop spans 10 amino acids. Germline V gene sequence: CDR1 DFQATT, CDR2 SNEGSKA (reference sequence). CDR3 bases: TGCAGTGCTAGACACTACGAGCAGTACTTC. It specifies CSARHYEQYF.

The chain couples TRBV14 to TRBJ2-7; no clear D. This CDR3 is built from 13 residues. V shed 0 bases and J shed 3 bases, with 6 bases lying between them. CDR1 is SGHDN and CDR2 is FVKESK in the germline V gene. The chain's CDR3 is CASSQENSYEQYF. The CDR3 DNA sequence: TGTGCCAGCAGCCAAGAGAACAGCTACGAGCAGTACTTC. Looking up the rest from reference TRBV14 and TRBJ2-7 gives the full variable domain: EAGVTQFPSHSVIEKGQTVTLRCDPISGHDNLYWYRRVMGKEIKFLLHFVKESKQDESGMPNNRFLAERTGGTYSTLKVQPAELEDSGVYFCASSQENSYEQYFGPGTRLTVT.

V gene TRBV5-1 combines with J gene TRBJ2-1; 8 bases align to TRBD2. This CDR3 region has 17 residues. Germline V gene sequence: CDR1 SGHRS, CDR2 YFSETQ. J gave up 10 bases and V 7 bases, and 22 bases lay outside the gene matches. The CDR3 sequence is CASANDPGLVPHGEQFF. In DNA, the CDR3 is TGCGCCAGCGCAAATGACCCGGGACTAGTGCCTCATGGGGAGCAGTTCTTC.

The V call is TRBV29-1, the J call TRBJ1-2, with 9 bases identical to TRBD1. The germline gives CDR1 SQVTM, CDR2 ANQGSEA. The CDR3 sequence is 16 residues long. The ends lost 7 bases at V and 2 bases at J; junction bases unmatched: 14. The CDR3 coding sequence is TGCAGCGCTGGGGTGGGACAGGGTGTTTCGAACTATGGCTACACCTTC. This gives the protein CSAGVGQGVSNYGYTF.

This clone has just one count. The CDR3, as DNA: TGCAGCGTTGAAAAGGCTAGCGGGGGGATATACAATGAGCAGTTCTTC. Translated: CSVEKASGGIYNEQFF. The chain uses TRBV29-1 and TRBJ2-1; 11 positions agree with TRBD2. The germline V gene has CDR1 SQVTM and CDR2 ANQGSEA. V was pared by 2 bases and J by 4 bases, with 7 bases of the junction left unmatched. The CDR3 sequence is 16 residues long.

The rearrangement links TRBV12-3 or TRBV12-4 to TRBJ1-4, with 9 bases fitting TRBD1. The CDR3 sequence is 13 residues long. V shed 3 bases, J shed 8 bases, and the junction held 1 base outside the gene matches. CDR3 in DNA: TGTGCCAGCAGTTTCGGGACAGGGGAAAAACTGTTTTTT. This translates into CASSFGTGEKLFF.

This clone occurred once. The sample holds other DNA sequences that translate to the same CDR3. The rearrangement links TRBV18 to TRBJ1-5; D is undetermined. CDR1 is KGHSH, CDR2 LQKENI, per germline. Trimming shortened V by 2 bases and J by 6 bases, and 8 bases separated the two germline ends. This CDR3 is 13 amino acids long. The CDR3 DNA follows: TGTGCCAGCTCACCAGGGGAGGGTCAGCCCCAGCATTTT. It is translated as CASSPGEGQPQHF.

The chain has TRBV9 and TRBJ1-4; 8 nucleotides match TRBD1. Germline loops: CDR1 SGDLS, CDR2 YYNGEE. V lost 3 bases, J lost 8 bases, and 6 bases stayed unmatched. The CDR3 consists of 14 residues. CDR3 protein: CASSGTGGGEKLFF. The CDR3 nucleotides read TGTGCCAGCAGCGGAACAGGGGGAGGAGAAAAACTGTTTTTT.

This clone has only a few counts. The rearrangement links TRBV10-1 to TRBJ1-2, with TRBD1 as a possible D gene (5 bases). V was trimmed by 3 bases and J by 3 bases, leaving 8 bases between them. From germline, CDR1 is WNHNN and CDR2 SYGVQD (reference sequence). The CDR3 has 13 amino acids. CDR3 sequence (DNA): TGCGCCAGCAGTGATACAGGCCACTATGGCTACACCTTC. Translation gives CASSDTGHYGYTF.

V and J are TRBV5-1 and TRBJ1-2, with D possibly matching TRBD1 (5 bases). Per the germline V gene, CDR1 is SGHRS and CDR2 is YFSETQ. The CDR3 has 17 residues. The V end was cut by 4 bases, the J end by 0 bases, with 19 bases between. The CDR3 DNA is TGCGCCAGCAGCGCCACGTCGGGGGTCGAGGCTAACTATGGCTACACCTTC. Encoded protein: CASSATSGVEANYGYTF.

Only a few counts were recorded for this clone. The chain is built from TRBV6-1 and TRBJ1-6; D perhaps matches TRBD1 (5 bases). The V end lost 3 bases, the J end lost 3 bases, and 12 bases lay between the germline ends. Germline CDR1 MNHNS, CDR2 SASEGT. This CDR3 region has 16 residues. The DNA for the CDR3 is TGTGCCAGCAGTGAGTTAGGGCAGGGCTATAATTCACCCCTCCACTTT. It translates to CASSELGQGYNSPLHF.

The CDR3 coding sequence is TGTGCCTCGCTTTGGGGGCCGGGTCAGCCCCAGCATTTT. It translates to CASLWGPGQPQHF. The V gene is TRBV19, the J gene TRBJ1-5; a possible D gene is TRBD1 (6 bases). Trimming took 11 bases from V and 6 from J, leaving 17 bases between them. The CDR3 runs 13 residues. Germline CDR1 LNHDA, CDR2 SQIVND (reference sequence).

The chain recombines TRBV6-5 with TRBJ2-5; 11 bases agree with TRBD1. Germline trimming cut 6 bases from V and 5 bases from J; bases unmatched to any gene: 8. Looked up from germline, CDR1 is MNHEY and CDR2 is SVGAGI. The CDR3 consists of 15 residues. The CDR3 region has the DNA TGTGCCAGCAGAATAGGACAGGGGGCAGGGGAGACCCAGTACTTC. Translation: CASRIGQGAGETQYF.